Listed below are T cell receptor beta chains from one sample, sequenced in a study of graft-versus-host responses after intestinal transplantation. Repertoires were generated with immunoSEQ multiplex PCR, while TCRdb's copy carries only in-frame clones and drops some. The sample yields some 10,000 clones, roughly a third seen once. This specimen consisted of alloreactive CD8+ T cells from a mixed lymphocyte reaction culture, obtained before intestinal transplant. The source of these receptors is a human patient who received an intestinal transplant. The CDR3 runs from the conserved cysteine through the conserved F or W. Fields, in order: V gene, D gene, clone size, J gene, CDR3 protein, CDR3 DNA. D genes are given only for firm matches. Size is omitted from some rows. Given values are once, few, many or a class for expanded clones.

>TRBV13|TRBD2|few|TRBJ2-1
CASSLSSGLAAYNEQFF
TGTGCCAGCAGCTTAAGCTCTGGGCTAGCGGCCTACAATGAGCAGTTCTTC
>TRBV7-9|NA|medium-sized|TRBJ2-5
CASSPGGQETQYF
TGTGCCAGCAGCCCCGGGGGCCAAGAGACCCAGTACTTC
>TRBV18|NA|few|TRBJ2-3
CASSPTASTDTQYF
TGTGCCAGCTCACCGACAGCTAGCACAGATACGCAGTATTTT
>TRBV27|TRBD2|few|TRBJ2-5
CASKTSGGAAETQYF
TGTGCCAGCAAAACTAGCGGGGGGGCGGCGGAGACCCAGTACTTC
>TRBV27|NA|few|TRBJ1-6
CARRNGRYSPLHF
TGTGCCAGGCGTAACGGGAGATATTCACCCCTCCACTTT
>TRBV5-4|NA|few|TRBJ2-1
CASSQDAGPIIF
TGTGCCAGCAGCCAAGATGCGGGACCGATCATCTTC
>TRBV5-1|NA|NA|TRBJ2-7
CASSPYGPGDEQYF
TGCGCCAGCAGCCCGTATGGTCCGGGGGATGAGCAGTACTTC
>TRBV15|NA|NA|TRBJ2-3
CATSREAGGTDTQYF
TGTGCCACCAGCAGAGAGGCAGGGGGCACAGATACGCAGTATTTT
>TRBV9|NA|NA|TRBJ1-1
CASSPDGGYTEAFF
TGTGCCAGCAGCCCCGATGGGGGGTACACTGAAGCTTTCTTT
>TRBV30|NA|few|TRBJ1-2
CAWSVGSGDGYTF
TGTGCCTGGAGTGTAGGCAGTGGAGATGGCTACACCTTC
>TRBV5-1|TRBD2|NA|TRBJ2-5
CASSPEMTSGWRETQYF
TGCGCCAGCAGTCCAGAGATGACTAGCGGTTGGCGGGAGACCCAGTACTTC
>TRBV19|NA|few|TRBJ2-7
CASSLLGGAVGPYEQYF
TGTGCCAGTAGCCTCTTGGGGGGGGCCGTAGGGCCCTACGAGCAGTACTTC
>TRBV6-1|NA|few|TRBJ1-3
CASSPGGNTIYF
TGTGCCAGCAGTCCGGGTGGAAACACCATATATTTT
>TRBV28|TRBD1|NA|TRBJ1-5
CASSFRDRGFGNQPQHF
TGTGCCAGCAGTTTCCGGGACAGGGGATTTGGCAATCAGCCCCAGCATTTT